One sample yielded the 32 T cell receptor beta chains listed below, sequenced in a study of blood T cell repertoires in COVID-19. The repertoire was sequenced with immunoSEQ multiplex PCR; TCRdb's copy has only in-frame clones and lacks some. Of about 150,000 clones detected, 80% to 90% appear once; the ten largest clones hold 15%. The sequencing input was peripheral blood. These TCRs come from a woman between 40 and 50 years old with acute or convalescent COVID-19.

CDR3 in DNA: TGTGCCAGCAGCCAAGCTTCGACATCTGGGCATGAAAAACTGTTTTTT. Its translation is CASSQASTSGHEKLFF. V and J are TRBV3-1 (or the pseudogene TRBV3-2) and TRBJ1-4; D is ambiguous. The CDR3 is 16 residues long. Trimming shortened V by 1 base and J by 6 bases, and 15 bases separated the two germline ends. Germline V lookup: CDR1 LGHDT, CDR2 YNNKEL (reference sequence).

On this clone itself: The junction and the germline gene differ at one end; a read error may be behind it. The rearrangement links TRBV5-1 to TRBJ2-1; 7 nucleotides agree with TRBD1. There are 12 residues in the CDR3. Germline CDR1 and CDR2: SGHRS and YFSETQ. Here the CDR3 reads CASSLDPGQPVF. The DNA of the CDR3 is TGCGCCAGCAGCTTGGATCCGGGACAGCCCGTCTTC.

J is TRBJ2-3 and V is TRBV5-1; D possibly corresponds to TRBD2 (6 bases). The CDR3 spans 13 residues. From germline, CDR1 is SGHRS and CDR2 YFSETQ. V lost 5 bases and J 1 base, leaving 8 bases between the germline ends. DNA of the CDR3: TGCGCCAGCAGGGAGGGCCGCACAGATACGCAGTATTTT. Amino acid sequence: CASREGRTDTQYF. The full variable domain, in which reference TRBV5-1 and TRBJ2-3 provide the parts outside the CDR3, is KAGVTQTPRYLIKTRGQQVTLSCSPISGHRSVSWYQQTPGQGLQFLFEYFSETQRNKGNFPGRFSGRQFSNSRSEMNVSTLELGDSALYLCASREGRTDTQYFGPGTRLTVL.

The chain employs TRBV3-1 (or the pseudogene TRBV3-2) and TRBJ2-3, with no clear D. The germline V and J ends were trimmed by 4 bases and 5 bases, with 10 bases remaining between them. From germline, CDR1 is LGHDT and CDR2 YNNKEL (reference sequence). The CDR3 loop spans 13 amino acids. CDR3 nucleotides: TGTGCCAGCAGCCCTGACACCGGAGATACGCAGTATTTT. It translates to CASSPDTGDTQYF.

The CDR3 loop is CASSPQGASNQPQHF. The CDR3 DNA is TGTGCCAGCTCACCGCAGGGGGCCAGCAATCAGCCCCAGCATTTT. This sequence joins TRBV18 and TRBJ1-5; 8 bases align to TRBD1. Per germline, CDR1 KGHSH and CDR2 LQKENI. The J segment lost 1 base and the V segment lost 3 bases, leaving 2 bases of the junction unmatched. This CDR3 has 15 residues.

This chain joins TRBV13 and TRBJ1-6; D ambiguous. CDR3 length equals 17 residues. Germline CDR1 PRHDT, CDR2 FYEKMQ (reference sequence). Trimming pared 0 bases from V and 2 bases from J, leaving 11 bases between. The CDR3 loop is CASSLGPDTAYNSPLHF. CDR3 sequence (DNA): TGTGCCAGCAGCTTAGGCCCAGACACCGCCTATAATTCACCCCTCCACTTT. Full variable domain (rest looked up from reference TRBV13 and TRBJ1-6): AAGVIQSPRHLIKEKRETATLKCYPIPRHDTVYWYQQGPGQDPQFLISFYEKMQSDKGSIPDRFSAQQFSDYHSELNMSSLELGDSALYFCASSLGPDTAYNSPLHFGNGTRLTVT.

The chain is built from TRBV29-1 and TRBJ2-3; maybe TRBD1 (6 bases). Per germline, CDR1 SQVTM and CDR2 ANQGSEA. V dropped 3 bases and J dropped 1 base, with 17 bases sitting between them. The CDR3 is made up of 16 amino acids. For the CDR3, the DNA is TGCAGCGTTGATTCTGTCGCCAGGGGAGGCACAGATACGCAGTATTTT. Its protein product is CSVDSVARGGTDTQYF.

CDR3 in DNA: TGTGCCACCAGCAGCTCAGGGGGCGGCACTGAAGCTTTCTTT. Residues: CATSSSGGGTEAFF. The chain links TRBV15 to TRBJ1-1, with TRBD1 matching over 8 bases. This CDR3 has 14 amino acids. Germline V gene sequence: CDR1 LNHNV, CDR2 YYDKDF (reference sequence). The trim removed 3 bases at V and 4 bases at J, leaving 4 bases unmatched.

This chain connects TRBV5-4 to TRBJ2-7; 9 positions agree with TRBD2. This CDR3 is 17 amino acids long. Unmatched junction bases numbered 13, after V lost 1 base and J lost 5 bases. In germline, CDR1 is SGHNT, CDR2 YYREEE (reference sequence). For the CDR3, the DNA is TGTGCCAGCAGCTTGCTCGGCGGGGGGGGTGGATCTCACGAGCAGTACTTC. Amino acid sequence: CASSLLGGGGGSHEQYF.

The chain couples TRBV2 to TRBJ2-5; TRBD1 agrees at 9 bases. J gave up 4 bases and V 8 bases, and 17 bases lay outside the gene matches. Germline V lookup: CDR1 SNHLY, CDR2 FYNNEI. CDR3 length: 17 residues. Here the CDR3 DNA reads TGTGCCAGCCGACCCCCTCCGGGACAGGGTGAAAGAGAGACCCAGTACTTC. It codes for CASRPPPGQGERETQYF.

The gene calls are TRBV5-6 and TRBJ2-7; D remains unclear. The CDR3 contains 14 residues. Looked up from germline, CDR1 is SGHDT and CDR2 is YYEEEE. The V gene lost 1 base and the J gene lost 4 bases, with 12 bases spanning the gap. CDR3 region: CASSLRPNDYEQYF. The CDR3 coding sequence is TGTGCCAGCAGCTTGCGCCCTAACGATTACGAGCAGTACTTC.

V gene TRBV21-1 combines with J gene TRBJ1-1; the table gives TRBD1 as D, unverified against the DNA. TRBV21-1 is designated a pseudogene. The CDR3 is 13 amino acids. CDR3 nucleotide sequence: TGTGCCAGCAGCACCGACAGGAGACCTGAAGCTTTCTTT. Translating gives CASSTDRRPEAFF.

A word on this clone: Other DNA sequences in the same sample also yield this CDR3. The chain uses TRBV7-8 and TRBJ2-3, with D perhaps TRBD1 (6 bases). Germline values: CDR1 SGHVS, CDR2 FQNEAQ. The length of the CDR3 is 15 residues. V gave up 1 base and J gave up 3 bases, with 11 bases separating them. The CDR3 sequence is CASSLGGRGTDTQYF. CDR3 sequence (DNA): TGTGCCAGCAGCTTAGGCGGCAGGGGAACAGATACGCAGTATTTT. The complete variable domain, with remaining parts taken from reference TRBV7-8 and TRBJ2-3, reads GAGVSQSPRYKVAKRGQDVALRCDPISGHVSLFWYQQALGQGPEFLTYFQNEAQLDKSGLPSDRFFAERPEGSVSTLKIQRTQQEDSAVYLCASSLGGRGTDTQYFGPGTRLTVL.

This clone has a single count. This chain links TRBV5-1 with TRBJ1-4; perhaps TRBD1 as D (6 bases). Germline lookup yields CDR1 SGHRS and CDR2 YFSETQ. V lost 5 bases and J lost 0, with 11 bases in between. This CDR3 is 15 amino acids long. The CDR3: CASSPSGATNEKLFF. CDR3 sequence (DNA): TGCGCCAGCAGTCCTTCAGGGGCAACTAATGAAAAACTGTTTTTT.

The V call is TRBV7-9, the J call TRBJ1-6, with TRBD1 identical over 10 bases. Trimming cost V 4 bases and J 7 bases; bases outside gene matches: 13. CDR3 length: 18 residues. Looked up from germline, CDR1 is SEHNR and CDR2 is FQNEAQ (reference sequence). CDR3 loop: CASSSFSGGTGENSPLHF. DNA for the CDR3: TGTGCCAGCAGCTCCTTCTCGGGGGGGACAGGGGAAAATTCACCCCTCCACTTT.

As DNA, the CDR3 is TGTGCCAGTACAGGGGCTGAAGCTAACTATGGCTACACCTTC. Its translation is CASTGAEANYGYTF. V and J are TRBV2 and TRBJ1-2; 7 nucleotides agree with TRBD1. This CDR3 has 14 amino acids. The J segment lost 0 bases and the V segment lost 9 bases, leaving 7 bases of the junction unmatched. CDR1 and CDR2 from the germline V gene are SNHLY and FYNNEI. The variable domain in full, with the rest retrieved from reference TRBV2 and TRBJ1-2, is EPEVTQTPSHQVTQMGQEVILRCVPISNHLYFYWYRQILGQKVEFLVSFYNNEISEKSEIFDDQFSVERPDGSNFTLKIRSTKLEDSAMYFCASTGAEANYGYTFGSGTRLTVV.

This sequence joins TRBV27 and TRBJ2-7; a weak D match, TRBD2 (6 bases). The V gene lost 6 bases and the J gene lost 0 bases, with 15 bases spanning the gap. In germline, CDR1 is MNHEY, CDR2 SMNVEV (reference sequence). This CDR3 comprises 15 residues. The CDR3 sequence is CASRISGYSSYEQYF. The CDR3 region has the DNA TGTGCCAGCAGGATAAGCGGGTATAGCTCCTACGAGCAGTACTTC.

The CDR3 DNA reads TGTGCCAGCTCACCAGCAACGGGACTAGCGGGAGCCGCGAACACCGGGGAGCTGTTTTTT. This translates into CASSPATGLAGAANTGELFF. The V gene is TRBV18, the J gene TRBJ2-2; 14 bases line up with TRBD2. V dropped 2 bases and J dropped 0; count of bases not matched to a gene: 8. The CDR3 runs to 20 residues. Germline-derived CDR1 and CDR2 are KGHSH and LQKENI.

The chain uses TRBV28 and TRBJ2-6; 10 bases match TRBD1. The CDR3 loop spans 18 amino acids. The V and J ends lost 5 bases and 1 base, in that order; junction bases with no gene match: 8. The germline V gene encodes CDR1 MDHEN and CDR2 SYDVKM. CDR3 loop: CASSPIGTGVSGANVLTF. The CDR3 DNA reads TGTGCCAGCAGTCCGATAGGGACAGGGGTTTCTGGGGCCAACGTCCTGACTTTC.

The chain has TRBV15 and TRBJ2-1, with TRBD2 as a possible D gene (6 bases). V was pared by 4 bases and J by 3 bases, with 13 bases between. This CDR3 is built from 15 residues. The germline V gene has CDR1 LNHNV and CDR2 YYDKDF (reference sequence). CDR3 loop: CATSIVEGLYNEQFF. In DNA form, the CDR3 reads TGTGCCACCAGCATCGTGGAGGGCCTCTACAATGAGCAGTTCTTC.

The V and J genes are TRBV14 and TRBJ1-5, with 8 bases fitting TRBD1. Per germline, CDR1 SGHDN and CDR2 FVKESK. V was pared by 5 bases and J by 4 bases, with 4 bases of the junction left unmatched. This CDR3 comprises 14 residues. CDR3 protein: CASSRQGWNQPQHF. CDR3 nucleotide sequence: TGTGCCAGCAGCAGACAGGGGTGGAATCAGCCCCAGCATTTT.

V is TRBV11-2 and J is TRBJ2-7; D might be TRBD1 (6 bases). The CDR3 covers 12 residues. Germline V lookup: CDR1 SGHAT, CDR2 FQNNGV. The V end was cut by 6 bases, the J end by 7 bases, with 13 bases between. The CDR3 DNA sequence: TGTGCCAGCAGAAACAGGGTCTGGGAGCAGTACTTC. It yields the protein CASRNRVWEQYF.

This chain links TRBV12-3 or TRBV12-4 with TRBJ1-1, with a possible D match to TRBD1 (6 bases). V lost 6 bases, J lost 0 bases, and 8 bases lay in between. The CDR3 loop spans 13 amino acids. The DNA of the CDR3 is TGTGCCAGCAGCAGGACAGTGAACACTGAAGCTTTCTTT. Translating it yields CASSRTVNTEAFF.

V gene TRBV15 combines with J gene TRBJ1-2; maybe TRBD1 (5 bases). Trimming removed 1 base from V and 12 bases from J, with 18 bases in between. Germline assignment: CDR1 LNHNV and CDR2 YYDKDF (reference sequence). The CDR3 loop spans 14 amino acids. The CDR3 nucleotides are TGTGCCACCAGCAGAGGGACACCCGATCAATCACACACCTTC. Translating gives CATSRGTPDQSHTF.

The genes are TRBV19 and TRBJ1-4; D uncertain. The V end was cut by 5 bases, the J end by 0 bases, with 16 bases between. CDR1 LNHDA and CDR2 SQIVND come from the germline V gene (reference sequence). CDR3 length equals 17 residues. The CDR3 loop is CASSPSRLGATNEKLFF. The DNA of the CDR3 is TGTGCCAGTAGTCCCTCCAGGTTGGGCGCAACTAATGAAAAACTGTTTTTT.

In regard to this clone: Other DNA sequences within the sample encode an identical CDR3. The V gene is TRBV28, the J gene TRBJ2-3; the D is unclear. Germline CDR1 is MDHEN and CDR2 is SYDVKM. This CDR3 contains 11 residues. The germline V and J ends were trimmed by 3 bases and 5 bases, with 3 bases remaining between them. CDR3 amino acids: CASSFLDTQYF. The CDR3 DNA reads as TGTGCCAGCAGTTTCCTAGATACGCAGTATTTT.

The chain is built from TRBV2 and TRBJ2-4, with D possibly being TRBD2 (6 bases). Germline V gene lookup returns CDR1 SNHLY and CDR2 FYNNEI. V was shortened by 4 bases and J by 5 bases, with 15 bases between the two germline ends. The length of the CDR3 is 15 residues. CDR3: CASSAKLAGENIQYF. DNA for the CDR3: TGTGCCAGCAGTGCCAAACTAGCCGGGGAAAACATTCAGTACTTC.

This sequence joins TRBV29-1 and TRBJ2-7; 9 bases map to TRBD1. Germline V CDR1 and CDR2: SQVTM, ANQGSEA. V shed 7 bases, J shed 6 bases, and the junction held 7 bases outside the gene matches. The CDR3 consists of 12 residues. The chain's CDR3 is CSGWTGAGEQYF. CDR3 nucleotides: TGCAGCGGGTGGACAGGGGCGGGCGAGCAGTACTTC.

To note about this clone: Distinct nucleotide sequences in the sample also encode this CDR3. CDR3 sequence (DNA): TGTGCCAGCAGTCTGACAGGGGTCTACGAGCAGTACTTC. Amino acid sequence: CASSLTGVYEQYF. The chain employs TRBV27 and TRBJ2-7; 8 bases fit TRBD1. CDR3 length: 13 residues. The germline CDR1 and CDR2 sequences are MNHEY and SMNVEV (reference sequence). The V segment lost 5 bases and the J segment 3 bases; nucleotides outside the gene matches: 3.

The gene calls are TRBV7-6 and TRBJ1-3; 10 bases map to TRBD1. The germline gives CDR1 SGHVS, CDR2 FNYEAQ. J lost 7 bases, V lost 0 bases, and 0 bases had no gene match. The length of the CDR3 is 14 residues. The CDR3 nucleotides read TGTGCCAGCAGCTTAGCGGGACAGGGGAACACCATATATTTT. Translation gives CASSLAGQGNTIYF.

The chain is built from TRBV20-1 and TRBJ1-2, with D possibly being TRBD1 (5 bases). V lost 5 bases and J lost 8, with 12 bases in between. The CDR3 runs to 11 residues. The germline V gene has CDR1 DFQATT and CDR2 SNEGSKA (reference sequence). The CDR3 reads CSASGIRGYTF. CDR3 bases: TGCAGTGCTTCAGGGATTCGCGGCTACACCTTC.

The CDR3 loop is CASNPGQGGQANYGYTF. In DNA, the CDR3 is TGTGCCAGCAATCCCGGACAGGGAGGACAGGCTAACTATGGCTACACCTTC. The genes are TRBV11-2 and TRBJ1-2, with TRBD1 matching over 8 bases. Trimming removed 7 bases from V and 0 bases from J; junction bases left unmatched: 13. Germline loops: CDR1 SGHAT, CDR2 FQNNGV. This CDR3 contains 17 residues.